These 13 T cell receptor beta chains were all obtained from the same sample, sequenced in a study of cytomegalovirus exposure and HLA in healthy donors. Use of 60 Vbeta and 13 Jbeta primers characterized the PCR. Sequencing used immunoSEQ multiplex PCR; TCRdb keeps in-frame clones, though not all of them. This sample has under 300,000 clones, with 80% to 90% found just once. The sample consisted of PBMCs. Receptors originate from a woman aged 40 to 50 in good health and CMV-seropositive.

This CDR3 is CAGTQGAPEAFF. The CDR3 DNA follows: TGTGCCGGCACACAGGGGGCCCCTGAAGCTTTCTTT. The gene calls are TRBV30 and TRBJ1-1; 9 bases line up with TRBD1. The CDR3 loop spans 12 amino acids. Germline-derived CDR1 and CDR2 are GTSNPN and SVGIG (reference sequence). After removal of 8 bases from V and 6 bases from J, the junction contained 7 bases not matched to a gene.

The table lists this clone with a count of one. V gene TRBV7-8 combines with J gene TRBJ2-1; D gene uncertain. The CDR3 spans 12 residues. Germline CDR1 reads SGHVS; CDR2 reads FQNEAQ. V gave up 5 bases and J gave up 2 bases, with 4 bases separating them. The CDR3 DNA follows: TGTGCCAGCAGCCTAACCTACAATGAGCAGTTCTTC. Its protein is CASSLTYNEQFF.

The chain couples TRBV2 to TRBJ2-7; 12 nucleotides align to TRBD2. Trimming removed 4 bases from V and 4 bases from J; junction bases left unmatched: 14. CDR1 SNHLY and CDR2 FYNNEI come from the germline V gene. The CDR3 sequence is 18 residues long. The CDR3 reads CASSGRLAGGPNFYEQYF. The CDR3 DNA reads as TGTGCCAGCAGTGGCCGGCTAGCGGGAGGGCCGAACTTTTACGAGCAGTACTTC.

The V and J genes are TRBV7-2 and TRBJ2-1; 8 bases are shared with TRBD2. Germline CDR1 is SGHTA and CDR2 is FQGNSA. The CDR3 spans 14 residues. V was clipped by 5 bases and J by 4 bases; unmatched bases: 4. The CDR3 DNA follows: TGTGCCAGCAGCGTCGTAGCGGGATACAATGAGCAGTTCTTC. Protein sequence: CASSVVAGYNEQFF.

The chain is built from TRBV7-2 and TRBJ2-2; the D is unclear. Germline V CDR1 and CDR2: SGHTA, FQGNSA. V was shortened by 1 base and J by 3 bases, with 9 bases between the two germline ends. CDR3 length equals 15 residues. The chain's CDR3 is CASSLDGADTGELFF. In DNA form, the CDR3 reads TGTGCCAGCAGCTTAGATGGTGCGGACACCGGGGAGCTGTTTTTT.

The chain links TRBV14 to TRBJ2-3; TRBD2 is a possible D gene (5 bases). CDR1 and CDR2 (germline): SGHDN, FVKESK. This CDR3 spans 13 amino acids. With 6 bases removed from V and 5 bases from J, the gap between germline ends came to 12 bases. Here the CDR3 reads CASSPKRGDTQYF. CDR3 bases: TGTGCCAGCAGTCCTAAACGGGGAGATACGCAGTATTTT.

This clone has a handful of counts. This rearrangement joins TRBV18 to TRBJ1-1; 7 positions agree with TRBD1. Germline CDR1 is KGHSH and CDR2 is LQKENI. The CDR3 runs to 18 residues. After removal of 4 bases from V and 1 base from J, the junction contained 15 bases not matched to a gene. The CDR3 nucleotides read TGTGCCAGCTCACTTCCGACAGGGTTAGGCCGGACGAACACTGAAGCTTTCTTT. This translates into CASSLPTGLGRTNTEAFF.

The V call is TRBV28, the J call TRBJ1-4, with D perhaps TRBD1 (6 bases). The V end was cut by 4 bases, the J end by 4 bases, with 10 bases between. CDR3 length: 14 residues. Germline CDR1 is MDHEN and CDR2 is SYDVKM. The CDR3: CASSSSGVNEKLFF. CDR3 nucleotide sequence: TGTGCCAGCAGTTCGTCAGGGGTTAATGAAAAACTGTTTTTT.

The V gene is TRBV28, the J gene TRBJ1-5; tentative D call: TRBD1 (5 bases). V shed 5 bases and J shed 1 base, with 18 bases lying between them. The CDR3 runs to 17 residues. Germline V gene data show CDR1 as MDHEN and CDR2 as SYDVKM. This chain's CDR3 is CASSPGLSLGSNQPQHF. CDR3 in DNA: TGTGCCAGCAGTCCGGGACTTTCCTTGGGGAGCAATCAGCCCCAGCATTTT.

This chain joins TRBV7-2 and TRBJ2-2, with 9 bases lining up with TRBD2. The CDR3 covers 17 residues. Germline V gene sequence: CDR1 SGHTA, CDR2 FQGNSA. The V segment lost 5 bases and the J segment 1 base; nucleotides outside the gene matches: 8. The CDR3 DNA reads TGTGCCAGCAGCCCTTTGGTAGCGGGAGTGAACACCGGGGAGCTGTTTTTT. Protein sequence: CASSPLVAGVNTGELFF. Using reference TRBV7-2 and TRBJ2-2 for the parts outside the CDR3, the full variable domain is GAGVSQSPSNKVTEKGKDVELRCDPISGHTALYWYRQSLGQGLEFLIYFQGNSAPDKSGLPSDRFSAERTGGSVSTLTIQRTQQEDSAVYLCASSPLVAGVNTGELFFGEGSRLTVL.

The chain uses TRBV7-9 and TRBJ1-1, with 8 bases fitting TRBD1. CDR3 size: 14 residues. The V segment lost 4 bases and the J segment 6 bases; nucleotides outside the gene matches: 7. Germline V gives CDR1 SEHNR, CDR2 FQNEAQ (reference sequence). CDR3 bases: TGTGCCAGCAGCTCCCTGGACAGGGCAGCTGAAGCTTTCTTT. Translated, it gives CASSSLDRAAEAFF.

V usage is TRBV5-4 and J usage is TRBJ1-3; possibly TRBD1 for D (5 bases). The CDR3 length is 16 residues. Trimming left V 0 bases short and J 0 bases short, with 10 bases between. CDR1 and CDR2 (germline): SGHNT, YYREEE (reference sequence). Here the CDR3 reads CASSLEGIISGNTIYF. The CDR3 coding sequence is TGTGCCAGCAGCTTGGAGGGGATCATCTCTGGAAACACCATATATTTT.

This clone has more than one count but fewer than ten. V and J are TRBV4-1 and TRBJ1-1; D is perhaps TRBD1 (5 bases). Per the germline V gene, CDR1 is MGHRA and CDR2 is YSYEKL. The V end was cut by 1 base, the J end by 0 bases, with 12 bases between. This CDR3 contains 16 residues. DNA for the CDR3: TGCGCCAGCAGCCAAGGGCTAAGGGGTCTGAACACTGAAGCTTTCTTT. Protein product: CASSQGLRGLNTEAFF.